This TCR beta chain was recovered during a study of T-cell reconstitution after alpha-beta-depleted transplantation in children. Study-level findings and limits: It was newly produced T cells that mostly accounted for T-cell counts and diversity one year after transplant. In patients about two months after transplant, alpha-beta T cells reportedly arose from several hundred expanded graft clones. Elevated TCRbeta diversity at day 60 was traced, in some patients, to surviving recipient T cells and thymic progenitors.

This clonotype has a count of ten or more. Its specificity is not known. The germline CDR1 and CDR2 sequences are KGHDR and SFDVKD. The CDR3 is made up of 14 amino acids. The ends lost 3 bases at V and 0 bases at J; junction bases unmatched: 1. Unique molecular identifiers featured in how the TCRbeta library was prepared. TCRdb fed the PCR reads into MiXCR, producing one record per CDR3 protein. The sample shows about 440,000 distinct CDR3 sequences, about 45% of them seen only once. Sequenced material: PBMCs, taken before TCRalphabeta/CD19-depleted stem cell transplant. The origin of this receptor is a girl aged 2 to 9 with aplastic anemia, due to receive a stem cell transplant. The chain is built from TRBV24-1 and TRBJ2-7, with TRBD1 matching 7 bases. The CDR3 loop is CATSDRDSSYEQYF. For the CDR3, the DNA is TGTGCCACCAGTGATCGGGACAGCTCCTACGAGCAGTACTTC.